What follows is one T cell receptor (beta chain) and its context. The antigen is unknown. Trimming cost V 0 bases and J 7 bases; bases outside gene matches: 6. The CDR3 is 16 amino acids. The V gene's germline CDR1 is LGHNA and CDR2 YSLEER. Once RNA had been extracted, it was reverse transcribed into cDNA to act as the sequencing template. The table came from immunoSEQ multiplex PCR; TCRdb's copy has only in-frame clones and leaves some out. The sample consists of approximately 180,000 clones, 60% of them appearing once. Treatment here: oral pan-JAK inhibitor, 5-10 mg twice daily. Cell sorting was applied to PBMCs, and CD4+ and CD8+ T cells were collected. The data stem from a study of CD8+ T cells in alopecia areata. Whole-study findings and limits: Administration of tofacitinib significantly diminished scalp clonality and expanded CD8+ clones within the top 100.

The sequences come from CD4+ T cells sorted from blood, collected at week 24, from a patient treated with tofacitinib. This chain joins TRBV4-3 and TRBJ1-6; TRBD1 matches 7 bases. This receptor was identified in a human donor with alopecia areata. The CDR3 bases are TGCGCCAGCAGCCAAGATTTGACAGGGCGCAATTCACCCCTCCACTTT. As protein: CASSQDLTGRNSPLHF.